The T cell receptor beta chain described here comes from a study of blood T cell repertoires in COVID-19. About the study: The samples span acute and convalescent COVID-19 from the United States, Italy and Spain.

Trimming shortened V by 6 bases and J by 7 bases, and 9 bases separated the two germline ends. The CDR3 has 11 amino acids. Germline V gene sequence: CDR1 SGHAT, CDR2 FQNNGV. Assay: immunoSEQ multiplex PCR; the TCRdb copy retains only in-frame clones and omits some. The sample shows about 410,000 clones, roughly 85% of them seen only once. Sequenced: peripheral blood. The gene calls are TRBV11-2 and TRBJ1-2; possible D gene TRBD1, 5 bases. This receptor was identified in a woman aged 25 to 45 with active or convalescent COVID-19. The CDR3 coding sequence is TGTGCCAGCAGGGGGCAAGGTGGCTACACCTTC. Its protein is CASRGQGGYTF.